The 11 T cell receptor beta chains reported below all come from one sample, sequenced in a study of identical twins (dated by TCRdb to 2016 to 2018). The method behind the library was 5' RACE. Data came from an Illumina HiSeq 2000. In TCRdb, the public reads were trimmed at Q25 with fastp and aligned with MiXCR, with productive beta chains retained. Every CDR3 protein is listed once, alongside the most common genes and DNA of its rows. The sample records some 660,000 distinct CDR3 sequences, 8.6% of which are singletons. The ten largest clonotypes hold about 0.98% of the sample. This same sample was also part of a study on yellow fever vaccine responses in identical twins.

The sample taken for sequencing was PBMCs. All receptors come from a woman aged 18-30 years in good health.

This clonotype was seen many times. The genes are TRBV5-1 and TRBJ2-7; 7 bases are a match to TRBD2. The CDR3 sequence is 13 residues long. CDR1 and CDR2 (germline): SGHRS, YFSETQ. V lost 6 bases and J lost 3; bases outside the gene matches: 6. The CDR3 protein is CASTGGSLYEQYF. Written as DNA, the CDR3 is TGCGCCAGCACTGGCGGGAGCCTCTACGAGCAGTACTTC. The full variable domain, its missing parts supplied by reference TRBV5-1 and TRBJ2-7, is KAGVTQTPRYLIKTRGQQVTLSCSPISGHRSVSWYQQTPGQGLQFLFEYFSETQRNKGNFPGRFSGRQFSNSRSEMNVSTLELGDSALYLCASTGGSLYEQYFGPGTRLTVT.

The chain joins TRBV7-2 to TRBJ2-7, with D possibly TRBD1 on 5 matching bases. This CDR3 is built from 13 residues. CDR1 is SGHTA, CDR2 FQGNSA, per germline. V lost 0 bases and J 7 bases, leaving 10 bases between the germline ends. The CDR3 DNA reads TGTGCCAGCAGCTTAGCTAGGGGTGGTGAGCAGTACTTC. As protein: CASSLARGGEQYF.

CDR3 bases: TGTGCCAGCAGCCCCGGGGACAGGGGTAACTATGGCTACACCTTC. Encoded protein: CASSPGDRGNYGYTF. This rearrangement joins TRBV14 to TRBJ1-2, with 10 nucleotides matching TRBD1. This CDR3 spans 15 amino acids. The V and J ends lost 4 bases and 1 base, in that order; junction bases with no gene match: 3. Germline V CDR1 and CDR2: SGHDN, FVKESK.

CDR3 protein: CASISRGEDTEAFF. The CDR3 nucleotides read TGTGCCAGTATCTCCCGGGGGGAGGACACTGAAGCTTTCTTT. V and J are TRBV19 and TRBJ1-1; D perhaps matches TRBD1 (5 bases). The CDR3 contains 14 residues. V was cut by 7 bases and J by 3 bases, with 15 bases left in between. Germline CDR1 reads LNHDA; CDR2 reads SQIVND (reference sequence). Based on the CDR3 plus reference TRBV19 and TRBJ1-1, the full variable domain is DGGITQSPKYLFRKEGQNVTLSCEQNLNHDAMYWYRQDPGQGLRLIYYSQIVNDFQKGDIAEGYSVSREKKESFPLTVTSAQKNPTAFYLCASISRGEDTEAFFGQGTRLTVV.

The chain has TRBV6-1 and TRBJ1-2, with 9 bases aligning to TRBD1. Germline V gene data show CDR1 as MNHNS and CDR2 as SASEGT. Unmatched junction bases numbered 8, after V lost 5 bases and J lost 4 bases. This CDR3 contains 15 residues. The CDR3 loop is CASSLWTGDRYGYTF. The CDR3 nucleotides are TGTGCCAGCAGTCTATGGACAGGGGATCGCTATGGCTACACCTTC.

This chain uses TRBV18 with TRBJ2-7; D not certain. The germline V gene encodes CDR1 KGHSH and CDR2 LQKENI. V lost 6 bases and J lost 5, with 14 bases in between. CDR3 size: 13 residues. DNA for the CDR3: TGTGCCAGCTCCCTCGCCGAAGGCCACGAGCAGTACTTC. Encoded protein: CASSLAEGHEQYF.

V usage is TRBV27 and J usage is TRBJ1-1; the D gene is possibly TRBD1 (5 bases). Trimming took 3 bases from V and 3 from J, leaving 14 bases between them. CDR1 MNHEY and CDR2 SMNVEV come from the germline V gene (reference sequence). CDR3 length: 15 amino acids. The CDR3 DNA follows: TGTGCCAGCAGTTTTCTCGGGGGATCGGACACTGAAGCTTTCTTT. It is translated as CASSFLGGSDTEAFF.

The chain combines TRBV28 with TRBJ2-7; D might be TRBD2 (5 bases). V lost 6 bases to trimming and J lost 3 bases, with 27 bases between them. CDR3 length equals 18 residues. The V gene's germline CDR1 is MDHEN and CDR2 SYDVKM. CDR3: CASRSLTGLGAVLYEQYF. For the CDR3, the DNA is TGTGCCAGCAGATCCCTCACCGGTCTCGGAGCGGTGCTCTACGAGCAGTACTTC.

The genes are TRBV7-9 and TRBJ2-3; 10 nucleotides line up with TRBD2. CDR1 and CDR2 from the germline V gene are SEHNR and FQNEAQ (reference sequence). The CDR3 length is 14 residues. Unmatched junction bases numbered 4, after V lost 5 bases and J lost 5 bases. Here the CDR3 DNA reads TGTGCCAGCAGCGGACTAGCGGAGGTAGATACGCAGTATTTT. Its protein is CASSGLAEVDTQYF.

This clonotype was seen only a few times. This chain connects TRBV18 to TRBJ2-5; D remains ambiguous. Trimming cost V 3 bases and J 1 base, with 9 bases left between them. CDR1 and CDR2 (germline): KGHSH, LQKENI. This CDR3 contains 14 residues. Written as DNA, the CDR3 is TGTGCCAGCTCACCGGTAACTGCCCAAGAGACCCAGTACTTC. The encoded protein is CASSPVTAQETQYF.

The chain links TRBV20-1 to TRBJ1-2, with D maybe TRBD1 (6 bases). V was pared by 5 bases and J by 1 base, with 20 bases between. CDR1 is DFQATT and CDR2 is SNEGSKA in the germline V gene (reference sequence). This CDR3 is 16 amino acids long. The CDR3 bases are TGCAGTGCTCAGACCCCCGGGACAATCAGTAACTATGGCTACACCTTC. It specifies CSAQTPGTISNYGYTF.